The 21 T cell receptor beta chains presented below share a single source sample, sequenced in a study of T-cell reconstitution after alpha-beta-depleted transplantation in children. Preparation of the TCRbeta library was carried out with unique molecular identifiers. TCRdb re-called the PCR reads with MiXCR, one entry per CDR3 protein. Here the sample spans over 300,000 distinct CDR3 sequences, 10% being singletons. The sample in question was PBMCs from the stem cell graft donor, obtained from the stem cell graft. Every receptor here comes from a human donor who donated a stem cell graft to a child with acute lymphoblastic leukemia.

The rearrangement links TRBV5-1 to TRBJ2-1; possibly TRBD1 or TRBD2 for D (6 bases each). V lost 4 bases to trimming and J lost 5 bases, with 13 bases between them. Per germline, CDR1 SGHRS and CDR2 YFSETQ. CDR3 length: 14 amino acids. In nucleotides, the CDR3 is TGCGCCAGCAGCCCGGGGGCACTTAACAATGAGCAGTTCTTC. This codes for CASSPGALNNEQFF.

In its sample, this clonotype was seen a few times. The chain carries TRBV7-2 and TRBJ2-7, with TRBD2 matching over 12 bases. Germline assignment: CDR1 SGHTA and CDR2 FQGNSA. Trimming at V came to 2 bases and at J to 5 bases, leaving 1 base not matched to a gene. There are 14 residues in the CDR3. The CDR3 DNA sequence: TGTGCCAGCAGCTTACTAGCGGGAGGGGACGAGCAGTACTTC. It yields the protein CASSLLAGGDEQYF.

Note on this clonotype: At one boundary the junction diverges from the germline segment, which might be a read error. This rearrangement joins TRBV20-1 to TRBJ2-2, with TRBD2 as a possible D gene (6 bases). The CDR3 runs to 18 residues. Germline CDR1 DFQATT, CDR2 SNEGSKA (reference sequence). The DNA for the CDR3 is TGCAGTGCTAGTCCGTCTTGGCTAGCGCCTCAGAACACCGGGGACCTGTTTTTT. The encoded protein is CSASPSWLAPQNTGDLFF.

Only a few counts were recorded for this clonotype. The chain has TRBV6-2 or TRBV6-3 and TRBJ2-7; D unclear. Germline CDR1 and CDR2: MNHEY and SVGEGT. V was trimmed by 0 bases and J by 2 bases, leaving 8 bases between them. This CDR3 spans 14 amino acids. CDR3 in DNA: TGTGCCAGCAGTTACTCGGACGGAGCCTACGAGCAGTACTTC. Protein sequence: CASSYSDGAYEQYF.

The chain uses TRBV4-1 and TRBJ2-7; 14 positions agree with TRBD2. This CDR3 is built from 16 residues. Germline CDR1 reads MGHRA; CDR2 reads YSYEKL. V trimming: 2 bases; J trimming: 3 bases; junction bases outside the gene matches: 3. In DNA form, the CDR3 reads TGCGCCAGCAGCCAACACGGACTAGCGGGAGGCTACGAGCAGTACTTC. Translation gives CASSQHGLAGGYEQYF.

This clonotype showed up just a few times. The chain recombines TRBV29-1 with TRBJ2-1; TRBD2 matches at 8 bases. This CDR3 has 13 residues. Germline V gene sequence: CDR1 SQVTM, CDR2 ANQGSEA. V was pared by 4 bases and J by 6 bases, with 5 bases of the junction left unmatched. The CDR3 coding sequence is TGCAGCGTTGGAGCGGGAGTAGTCAATGAGCAGTTCTTC. This sequence encodes CSVGAGVVNEQFF.

This clonotype has more than one count but fewer than ten. V gene TRBV7-8 combines with J gene TRBJ2-3, with 11 bases matching TRBD2. CDR3 length: 17 amino acids. Trimming took 5 bases from V and 4 from J; bases not matched to a gene: 11. Germline V lookup: CDR1 SGHVS, CDR2 FQNEAQ. CDR3 sequence reads: CASSPRLAGILADTQYF. The CDR3 bases are TGTGCCAGCAGCCCTCGACTAGCGGGAATCCTCGCAGATACGCAGTATTTT.

The chain joins TRBV6-4 to TRBJ1-6; 7 bases align to TRBD1. The trim removed 7 bases at V and 7 bases at J, leaving 4 bases unmatched. CDR3 length: 13 residues. Germline assignment: CDR1 MRHNA and CDR2 SNTAGT. CDR3 sequence: CASIPGGNSPLHF. The CDR3 coding sequence is TGTGCCAGCATACCAGGGGGGAATTCACCCCTCCACTTT.

This clonotype has only a few counts. The V and J genes are TRBV4-2 and TRBJ2-5; D gene unclear. Between the trimmed V and J ends, which lost 2 bases and 3 bases, there was a span of 10 bases. CDR1 and CDR2 from the germline V gene are LGHNA and YNFKEQ. The CDR3 has 14 residues. DNA of the CDR3: TGTGCCAGCAGCCAATTTGACGGAAAAGAGACCCAGTACTTC. Translating gives CASSQFDGKETQYF.

This clonotype was found many times. The CDR3 spells CASSLKAGGRVTGELFF. CDR3 DNA: TGTGCCAGCAGCTTAAAGGCGGGAGGGCGTGTCACCGGGGAGCTGTTTTTT. This chain uses TRBV7-3 with TRBJ2-2; 9 bases align to TRBD2. The CDR3 covers 17 residues. The ends lost 1 base at V and 4 bases at J; junction bases unmatched: 7. The germline V gene encodes CDR1 SGHTA and CDR2 FQGTGA.

This clonotype was seen repeatedly, ten times or more. This chain links TRBV7-2 with TRBJ2-7, with D perhaps TRBD1 (6 bases). Trimming took 1 base from V and 2 from J, leaving 9 bases between them. Germline V gene sequence: CDR1 SGHTA, CDR2 FQGNSA. The CDR3 loop spans 14 amino acids. The CDR3 reads CASSLEQGPYEQYF. CDR3 nucleotides: TGTGCCAGCAGCTTAGAGCAGGGGCCCTACGAGCAGTACTTC.

CDR3 loop: CATSDAGKNTGELFF. The CDR3 DNA is TGTGCCACCAGTGATGCGGGAAAGAACACCGGGGAGCTGTTTTTT. The rearrangement links TRBV24-1 to TRBJ2-2; weak D call: TRBD2 (6 bases). The CDR3 contains 15 residues. Germline loops: CDR1 KGHDR, CDR2 SFDVKD. The germline V and J ends were trimmed by 3 bases and 1 base, with 8 bases remaining between them.

The chain has TRBV20-1 and TRBJ2-1; 9 bases fit TRBD1. V gave up 6 bases and J gave up 8 bases; unmatched junction bases: 14. The CDR3 is made up of 15 amino acids. CDR1 is DFQATT, CDR2 SNEGSKA, per germline (reference sequence). In nucleotides, the CDR3 is TGCAGTGCCGGAGAGACAGGGGGAAGGAAGGATGAGCAGTTCTTC. Its protein product is CSAGETGGRKDEQFF.

The V gene is TRBV15, the J gene TRBJ2-2; possibly TRBD1 for D (6 bases). The germline CDR1 and CDR2 sequences are LNHNV and YYDKDF (reference sequence). With 3 bases removed from V and 4 bases from J, the gap between germline ends came to 15 bases. This CDR3 contains 16 residues. CDR3 sequence: CATSRFLGGRTGELFF. The CDR3 bases are TGTGCCACCAGCAGGTTCCTTGGGGGCCGCACCGGGGAGCTGTTTTTT.

This clonotype was found many times. This chain uses TRBV7-9 with TRBJ2-7; tentatively, D is TRBD1 (6 bases). The CDR3 is 15 residues long. CDR1 is SEHNR, CDR2 FQNEAQ, per germline (reference sequence). The V and J ends lost 7 bases and 2 bases respectively, with 18 bases between them. CDR3 nucleotide sequence: TGTGCCAGCACCGACACCCACAGGGTCCCCTACGAGCAGTACTTC. Translating gives CASTDTHRVPYEQYF. The variable domain in full, with the rest retrieved from reference TRBV7-9 and TRBJ2-7, is DTGVSQNPRHKITKRGQNVTFRCDPISEHNRLYWYRQTLGQGPEFLTYFQNEAQLEKSRLLSDRFSAERPKGSFSTLEIQRTEQGDSAMYLCASTDTHRVPYEQYFGPGTRLTVT.

This chain uses TRBV20-1 with TRBJ2-1, with 10 nucleotides matching TRBD2. The germline CDR1 and CDR2 sequences are DFQATT and SNEGSKA (reference sequence). V was clipped by 3 bases and J by 4 bases; unmatched bases: 6. The CDR3 runs 15 residues. This chain's CDR3 is CSASGLAALYNEQFF. The CDR3 DNA reads as TGCAGTGCTAGTGGACTAGCGGCGTTATACAATGAGCAGTTCTTC.

This clonotype was detected ten times or more. This rearrangement joins TRBV20-1 to TRBJ2-6; D may be TRBD2 (5 bases). The CDR3 has 13 amino acids. Trimming shortened V by 5 bases and J by 4 bases, and 9 bases separated the two germline ends. Germline values: CDR1 DFQATT, CDR2 SNEGSKA (reference sequence). CDR3 amino acids: CSARTGGANVLTF. CDR3 nucleotides: TGCAGTGCTCGGACTGGCGGGGCCAACGTCCTGACTTTC.

This clonotype has more than one count but fewer than ten. The V and J genes are TRBV7-3 and TRBJ2-5; a possible D gene is TRBD1 (6 bases). V lost 5 bases and J lost 5, with 24 bases in between. Germline-derived CDR1 and CDR2 are SGHTA and FQGTGA. The CDR3 spans 17 residues. The CDR3 loop reads CASSPTGGVRVGETQYF. In DNA, the CDR3 is TGTGCCAGCAGCCCGACAGGAGGAGTAAGGGTGGGGGAGACCCAGTACTTC.

The V and J genes are TRBV29-1 and TRBJ1-1; D is possibly TRBD1 (6 bases). Germline values: CDR1 SQVTM, CDR2 ANQGSEA. The CDR3 is 13 residues long. The V and J ends lost 0 bases and 12 bases respectively, with 17 bases between them. CDR3: CSVEDDRFMTTFF. The DNA of the CDR3 is TGCAGCGTTGAAGATGACAGGTTCATGACTACTTTCTTT.

This clonotype was recorded at least ten times. The V and J genes are TRBV12-3 or TRBV12-4 and TRBJ2-1; D is ambiguous. CDR3 length equals 11 residues. V was trimmed by 8 bases and J by 7 bases, leaving 9 bases between them. CDR3 coding DNA: TGTGCCAGCCGGACGGATAATGAGCAGTTCTTC. Amino acids: CASRTDNEQFF.

This clonotype was picked up a small number of times. The V call is TRBV5-4, the J call TRBJ2-1, with 9 bases aligning to TRBD2. Germline V CDR1 and CDR2: SGHNT, YYREEE (reference sequence). The CDR3 is 16 amino acids. Trimming cost V 6 bases and J 6 bases; bases outside gene matches: 13. The CDR3 loop reads CASTPPLAGDFNEQFF. The DNA of the CDR3 is TGTGCCAGCACCCCGCCTTTAGCGGGAGATTTCAATGAGCAGTTCTTC. Looking up the rest from reference TRBV5-4 and TRBJ2-1 gives the full variable domain: ETGVTQSPTHLIKTRGQQVTLRCSSQSGHNTVSWYQQALGQGPQFIFQYYREEENGRGNFPPRFSGLQFPNYSSELNVNALELDDSALYLCASTPPLAGDFNEQFFGPGTRLTVL.